This T cell receptor (beta chain) was captured by sequencing in a study of cytomegalovirus exposure and HLA in healthy donors. Across the study: The 100 to 150 validation repertoires and the approximately 640 first-cohort repertoires shared a platform, a later analysis reported. Findings and limits, study-wide: As confirmed in vitro, three CMV-associated chains were specific for CMV antigens. As was reported, the classifier diagnosed cytomegalovirus status with high specificity and sensitivity. Cytomegalovirus association was listed for 150 or so TCR beta chains.

Profiling relied on immunoSEQ multiplex PCR, and the TCRdb table lists in-frame clones only, not all of them. Of approximately 280,000 clones detected, roughly 90% appear once; the ten largest clones hold approximately 0.9%. V was trimmed by 5 bases and J by 9 bases, leaving 23 bases between them. The CDR3 loop spans 15 amino acids. From germline, CDR1 is MNHEY and CDR2 SVGAGI. Details on this clone: Its target is unknown.

The J gene is TRBJ2-7, the V gene TRBV6-5, with D maybe TRBD1 (6 bases). The receptor's source is a woman younger than 35 in good health and CMV-seronegative. What was sequenced was PBMCs. The CDR3 coding sequence is TGTGCCAGCAGTCCCCGACGGGGACACTTCAGCGGGCAGTACTTC. Translated: CASSPRRGHFSGQYF.